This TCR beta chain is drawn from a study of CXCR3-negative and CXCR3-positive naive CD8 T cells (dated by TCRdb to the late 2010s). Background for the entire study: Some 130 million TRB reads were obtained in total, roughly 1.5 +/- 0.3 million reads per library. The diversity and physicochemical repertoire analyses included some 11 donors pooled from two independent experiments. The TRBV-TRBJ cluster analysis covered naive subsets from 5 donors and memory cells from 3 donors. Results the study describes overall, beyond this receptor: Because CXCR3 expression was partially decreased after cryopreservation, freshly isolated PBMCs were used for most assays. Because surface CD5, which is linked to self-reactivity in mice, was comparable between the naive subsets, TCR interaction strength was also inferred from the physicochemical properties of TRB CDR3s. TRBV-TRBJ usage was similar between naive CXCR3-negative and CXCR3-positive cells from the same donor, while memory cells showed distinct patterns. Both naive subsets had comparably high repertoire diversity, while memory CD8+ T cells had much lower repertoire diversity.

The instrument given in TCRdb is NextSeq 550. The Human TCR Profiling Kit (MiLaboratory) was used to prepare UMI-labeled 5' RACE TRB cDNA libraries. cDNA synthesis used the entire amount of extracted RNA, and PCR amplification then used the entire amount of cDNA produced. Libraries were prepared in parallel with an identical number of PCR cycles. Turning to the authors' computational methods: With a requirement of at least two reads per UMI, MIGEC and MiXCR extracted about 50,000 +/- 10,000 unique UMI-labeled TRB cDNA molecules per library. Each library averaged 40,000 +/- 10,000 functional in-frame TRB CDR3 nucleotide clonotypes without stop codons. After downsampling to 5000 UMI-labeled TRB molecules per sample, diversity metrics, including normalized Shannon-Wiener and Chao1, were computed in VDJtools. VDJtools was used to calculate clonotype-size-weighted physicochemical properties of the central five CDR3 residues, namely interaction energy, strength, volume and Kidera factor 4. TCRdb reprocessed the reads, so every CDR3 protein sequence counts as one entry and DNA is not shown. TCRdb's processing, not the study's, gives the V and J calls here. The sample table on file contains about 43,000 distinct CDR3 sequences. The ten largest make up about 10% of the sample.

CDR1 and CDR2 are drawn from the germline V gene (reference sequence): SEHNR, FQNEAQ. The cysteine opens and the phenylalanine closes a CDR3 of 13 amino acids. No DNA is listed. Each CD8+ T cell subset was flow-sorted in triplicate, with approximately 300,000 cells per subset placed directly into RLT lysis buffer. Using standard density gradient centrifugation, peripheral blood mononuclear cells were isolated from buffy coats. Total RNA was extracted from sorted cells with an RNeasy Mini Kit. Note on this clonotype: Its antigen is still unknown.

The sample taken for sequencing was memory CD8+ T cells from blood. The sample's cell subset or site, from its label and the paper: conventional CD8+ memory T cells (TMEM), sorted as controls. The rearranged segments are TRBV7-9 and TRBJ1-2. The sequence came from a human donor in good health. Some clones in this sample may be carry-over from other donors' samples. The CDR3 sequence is CASSLRSNYGYTF.